The clone carrying this T cell receptor (beta chain) came up many times. This sample is drawn from a study of T cells in Graves' hyperthyroidism and ophthalmopathy. Study-level information: Peripheral blood was collected at initial diagnosis, before any treatment.

Patients affected by ophthalmopathy presented a Clinical Activity Score of at least 3, a NOSPECS grade of at least 4, and disease duration below 3 months. TCR beta CDR3 sequences were amplified from RNA transcripts. A first-round RT-PCR of the TCR CDR3 used the HTBI primer set. Using its own MiXCR run on the multiplex PCR reads, TCRdb lists one record per CDR3 protein. This sample has over 500,000 distinct CDR3 sequences, with about 16% found just once. V was pared by 8 bases and J by 4 bases, with 17 bases between. This CDR3 is 14 amino acids long. This TCR was sampled from a woman under 40 with Graves' ophthalmopathy. Sequenced material: blood. The rearrangement links TRBV12-3 or TRBV12-4 to TRBJ1-2; weak D call: TRBD1 (5 bases). CDR3 nucleotide sequence: TGTGCCAGCGCCATAGCGGGGGACCGCTATGGCTACACCTTC. Translation gives CASAIAGDRYGYTF.